A single sample is the source of the 30 T cell receptor beta chains below, sequenced in a study of blood T cell repertoires in COVID-19. Produced via immunoSEQ multiplex PCR; TCRdb's table is partial and in-frame only. The table has 55,000 to 75,000 clones, roughly 86% seen once. Sequenced material: peripheral blood. These receptors all stem from a man aged 45-60 years with active COVID-19.

The rearrangement uses TRBV5-1 and TRBJ1-2, with D perhaps matching TRBD1 (6 bases). This CDR3 is 19 amino acids long. The V gene lost 0 bases and the J gene lost 3 bases, with 24 bases spanning the gap. CDR1 and CDR2 (germline): SGHRS, YFSETQ. The DNA for the CDR3 is TGCGCCAGCAGCTTGGGCAAGGGGGAGTTCGGTCACGGCGACTATGGCTACACCTTC. Translating it yields CASSLGKGEFGHGDYGYTF.

This chain joins TRBV7-9 and TRBJ1-2, with 7 bases that match TRBD1. CDR1 is SEHNR, CDR2 FQNEAQ, per germline (reference sequence). The CDR3 spans 17 residues. The trim removed 6 bases at V and 4 bases at J, leaving 17 bases unmatched. As DNA, the CDR3 is TGTGCCAGCAGTTACTCAACACGGGACAGATCCCGCTATGGCTACACCTTC. This encodes CASSYSTRDRSRYGYTF.

V is TRBV10-3 and J is TRBJ1-2; 8 bases map to TRBD1. V lost 8 bases to trimming and J lost 7 bases; unmatched junction nucleotides: 6. The CDR3 has 12 amino acids. CDR1 ENHRY and CDR2 SYGVKD come from the germline V gene. The CDR3 protein is CAIGGQGGGYTF. Written as DNA, the CDR3 is TGTGCCATCGGAGGACAGGGTGGTGGCTACACCTTC.

The rearrangement links TRBV5-4 to TRBJ1-3, with D perhaps matching TRBD1 (5 bases). The V gene lost 2 bases and the J gene lost 0 bases, with 9 bases spanning the gap. Germline lookup yields CDR1 SGHNT and CDR2 YYREEE (reference sequence). The CDR3 is made up of 15 amino acids. The CDR3 DNA sequence: TGTGCCAGCAGCTTAGGGGTGAGCTCTGGAAACACCATATATTTT. Its protein product is CASSLGVSSGNTIYF.

The gene calls are TRBV12-3 or TRBV12-4 and TRBJ1-2; D is unclear. The CDR3 is 12 amino acids. V shed 3 bases and J shed 4 bases, with 6 bases lying between them. The CDR3 region is CASSLRSYGYTF. The CDR3 DNA reads as TGTGCCAGCAGTTTGCGGAGCTATGGCTACACCTTC.

The table lists this clone with a few counts. The CDR3 DNA reads as TGTGCCAGCAGTGATACAGGAGCTTTCTTT. Protein product: CASSDTGAFF. The rearrangement links TRBV6-1 to TRBJ1-1, with TRBD1 as a possible D gene (5 bases). Germline CDR1 MNHNS, CDR2 SASEGT. The CDR3 is made up of 10 amino acids. Deletions cut 3 bases from V and 10 bases from J, with 6 bases between.

The chain links TRBV5-8 to TRBJ1-1; D perhaps matches TRBD1 (6 bases). V lost 5 bases to trimming and J lost 0 bases, with 14 bases between them. Germline V gives CDR1 SGHTS, CDR2 YDEGEE. CDR3 size: 15 residues. The CDR3 DNA sequence: TGTGCCAGCAGGCCCCTGGACAGAATGAACACTGAAGCTTTCTTT. It yields the protein CASRPLDRMNTEAFF.

The genes are TRBV7-2 and TRBJ2-1, with 11 bases matching TRBD2. The germline V gene has CDR1 SGHTA and CDR2 FQGNSA. The CDR3 sequence is 16 residues long. V dropped 6 bases and J dropped 4; count of bases not matched to a gene: 8. This chain's CDR3 is CASSPRGTSGYNEQFF. CDR3 DNA sequence: TGTGCCAGCAGTCCCAGAGGGACTAGCGGTTACAATGAGCAGTTCTTC.

The CDR3 reads CASSFGGGYYNSPLHF. In DNA, the CDR3 is TGTGCCAGCAGCTTCGGAGGGGGCTACTATAATTCACCCCTCCACTTT. The chain employs TRBV7-9 and TRBJ1-6; TRBD1 agrees at 7 bases. Trimming took 3 bases from V and 3 from J; bases not matched to a gene: 5. This CDR3 region has 16 residues. Germline assignment: CDR1 SEHNR and CDR2 FQNEAQ (reference sequence).

The genes are TRBV3-1 (or the pseudogene TRBV3-2) and TRBJ1-1, with 7 bases fitting TRBD1. Germline V gene lookup returns CDR1 LGHDT and CDR2 YNNKEL (reference sequence). The CDR3 has 13 residues. The V segment lost 4 bases and the J segment 7 bases; nucleotides outside the gene matches: 6. CDR3 nucleotide sequence: TGTGCCAGCAGCCCGACAGGGAGTGATGAAGCTTTCTTT. Protein product: CASSPTGSDEAFF.

As DNA, the CDR3 is TGTGCCACACATCGACAGGGTAATTCACCCCTCCACTTT. Protein: CATHRQGNSPLHF. The J gene is TRBJ1-6, the V gene TRBV6-5; 7 bases are a match to TRBD1. There are 13 residues in the CDR3. From germline, CDR1 is MNHEY and CDR2 SVGAGI. The trim removed 10 bases at V and 6 bases at J, leaving 6 bases unmatched.

This clone was observed a single time. This chain uses TRBV5-1 with TRBJ2-1, with 10 bases aligning to TRBD2. Germline trimming cut 2 bases from V and 7 bases from J; bases unmatched to any gene: 6. Germline assignment: CDR1 SGHRS and CDR2 YFSETQ. This CDR3 has 15 amino acids. The CDR3 bases are TGCGCCAGCAGCTTATCTAGCGGGGGCCAGAATGAGCAGTTCTTC. It specifies CASSLSSGGQNEQFF.

This clone occurred once. The chain couples TRBV10-3 to TRBJ2-1; 14 bases agree with TRBD2. Germline V gene data show CDR1 as ENHRY and CDR2 as SYGVKD. The CDR3 has 18 residues. Losses at the gene ends were 0 bases for V and 3 bases for J; bases not matched to a gene: 4. The CDR3 DNA reads TGTGCCATCAGTGAGTCCCGACTAGCGGGGGGGAACTACAATGAGCAGTTCTTC. This gives the protein CAISESRLAGGNYNEQFF.

This chain uses TRBV5-6 with TRBJ2-3; 7 bases align to TRBD2. The J segment lost 11 bases and the V segment lost 4 bases, leaving 10 bases of the junction unmatched. CDR3 length: 13 residues. The germline CDR1 and CDR2 sequences are SGHDT and YYEEEE. The CDR3 nucleotides are TGTGCCAGCAGCCCTGGTCGGCGGGAGCGGCAGTATTTT. Protein sequence: CASSPGRRERQYF.

This chain uses TRBV9 with TRBJ1-1, with D perhaps TRBD1 (5 bases). The CDR3 covers 16 residues. The V end was cut by 0 bases, the J end by 5 bases, with 17 bases between. Germline CDR1 is SGDLS and CDR2 is YYNGEE. CDR3 nucleotide sequence: TGTGCCAGCAGCGTAGAGGCCTTCGGGGGAAGGACTGAAGCTTTCTTT. Translated: CASSVEAFGGRTEAFF.

The chain employs TRBV19 and TRBJ1-5; TRBD1 matches at 8 bases. V lost 5 bases and J lost 2; bases outside the gene matches: 2. The CDR3 consists of 14 residues. Germline V gene lookup returns CDR1 LNHDA and CDR2 SQIVND (reference sequence). For the CDR3, the DNA is TGTGCCAGTAGTCAACAGGGGGGCAATCAGCCCCAGCATTTT. Amino acids: CASSQQGGNQPQHF.

V and J are TRBV19 and TRBJ2-7; D perhaps matches TRBD2 (5 bases). Trimming took off 5 bases at V and 0 bases at J, with 14 bases between the two ends. The CDR3 is made up of 15 amino acids. Germline CDR1 reads LNHDA; CDR2 reads SQIVND (reference sequence). The CDR3 nucleotides are TGTGCCAGTAGTCGCGAGGGAGTCTACTCCTACGAGCAGTACTTC. Its translation is CASSREGVYSYEQYF.

This clone was seen a few times. The chain joins TRBV9 to TRBJ2-3; possibly TRBD2 for D (6 bases). CDR3 length equals 16 residues. V lost 2 bases to trimming and J lost 2 bases, with 15 bases between them. The germline CDR1 and CDR2 sequences are SGDLS and YYNGEE. CDR3 in DNA: TGTGCCAGCAGCGTCCACCCGGGAGAACCCACAGATACGCAGTATTTT. Its protein is CASSVHPGEPTDTQYF.

This clone was observed once. J is TRBJ2-7 and V is TRBV5-6, with 7 bases aligning to TRBD1. CDR1 is SGHDT and CDR2 is YYEEEE in the germline V gene. With 1 base clipped from V and 5 bases from J, the junction kept 3 bases outside the gene matches. The CDR3 spans 13 residues. The CDR3 bases are TGTGCCAGCAGCTTGAAGGGGGCCCACGAGCAGTACTTC. It is translated as CASSLKGAHEQYF.

The chain uses TRBV30 and TRBJ1-2; D remains ambiguous. Germline V gene sequence: CDR1 GTSNPN, CDR2 SVGIG (reference sequence). The V end lost 4 bases, the J end lost 7 bases, and 10 bases lay between the germline ends. CDR3 length: 11 amino acids. CDR3 residues: CAWTNRFGYTF. In DNA form, the CDR3 reads TGTGCCTGGACCAACAGATTTGGCTACACCTTC.

The chain recombines TRBV5-1 with TRBJ2-2; TRBD1 aligns across 7 bases. The germline gives CDR1 SGHRS, CDR2 YFSETQ. With 1 base clipped from V and 2 bases from J, the junction kept 11 bases outside the gene matches. The CDR3 runs 18 residues. In DNA form, the CDR3 reads TGCGCCAGCAGCTTGATTCTGGGACAGACACTTAACACCGGGGAGCTGTTTTTT. Translating gives CASSLILGQTLNTGELFF.

The chain has TRBV5-1 and TRBJ1-2; 7 nucleotides line up with TRBD1. CDR1 SGHRS and CDR2 YFSETQ come from the germline V gene. With 3 bases clipped from V and 4 bases from J, the junction kept 9 bases outside the gene matches. The CDR3 spans 15 residues. CDR3 in amino acids: CASSSRQGDGYGYTF. The CDR3 coding sequence is TGCGCCAGCAGCTCCAGACAGGGAGACGGCTATGGCTACACCTTC.

The chain joins TRBV6-6 to TRBJ2-7, with D uncertain. The CDR3 length is 11 residues. Looked up from germline, CDR1 is MNHNY and CDR2 is SVGAGI (reference sequence). V was shortened by 2 bases and J by 4 bases, with 3 bases between the two germline ends. Here the CDR3 reads CASSYQYEQYF. The CDR3 DNA follows: TGTGCCAGCAGTTACCAGTACGAGCAGTACTTC.

This clone was counted once. This sequence joins TRBV10-3 and TRBJ2-5, with D possibly TRBD1 on 6 matching bases. Germline values: CDR1 ENHRY, CDR2 SYGVKD. CDR3 length: 13 amino acids. Between the trimmed V and J ends, which lost 6 bases and 5 bases, there was a span of 13 bases. CDR3 in amino acids: CAISDGGGETQYF. In DNA, the CDR3 is TGTGCCATCAGCGATGGGGGCGGGGAGACCCAGTACTTC.

This chain connects TRBV6-2 or TRBV6-3 to TRBJ2-2; 7 bases are a match to TRBD2. CDR1 and CDR2 from the germline V gene are MNHEY and SVGEGT. V gave up 6 bases and J gave up 5 bases; unmatched junction bases: 3. CDR3 size: 13 residues. CDR3 in amino acids: CASSRGGTGELFF. The CDR3, as DNA: TGTGCCAGCAGCCGCGGGGGTACCGGGGAGCTGTTTTTT.

The V call is TRBV10-2, the J call TRBJ2-7; 9 nucleotides line up with TRBD1. The germline V gene encodes CDR1 WSHSY and CDR2 SAAADI. This CDR3 has 15 amino acids. The V segment lost 6 bases and the J segment 9 bases; nucleotides outside the gene matches: 15. This CDR3 is CASSQGGDRARRQYF. Here the CDR3 DNA reads TGCGCCAGCAGCCAAGGAGGGGACAGGGCCCGGCGGCAGTACTTC.

This chain connects TRBV5-1 to TRBJ2-5, with 13 bases aligning to TRBD2. The CDR3 extends over 19 amino acids. The J segment lost 5 bases and the V segment lost 0 bases, leaving 13 bases of the junction unmatched. CDR1 SGHRS and CDR2 YFSETQ come from the germline V gene. CDR3 sequence (DNA): TGCGCCAGCAGCTTGGGGACTAGCGGGGGCCCACTTCGGGGGGAGACCCAGTACTTC. This sequence encodes CASSLGTSGGPLRGETQYF.

The CDR3 loop is CASRDGVRPYEQYF. CDR3 DNA: TGTGCCAGCAGGGATGGAGTACGACCTTACGAGCAGTACTTC. V usage is TRBV28 and J usage is TRBJ2-7; D uncertain. The germline CDR1 and CDR2 sequences are MDHEN and SYDVKM. This CDR3 spans 14 amino acids. Trimming stripped 6 bases from V and 4 bases from J, with 16 bases between.

This clone was recorded only once. The rearrangement links TRBV4-1 to TRBJ1-2; D is uncertain. CDR1 MGHRA and CDR2 YSYEKL come from the germline V gene. The CDR3 covers 15 residues. V was clipped by 0 bases and J by 7 bases, with 15 bases between them. For the CDR3, the DNA is TGCGCCAGCAGCCAAGAGGGTCAGGACTTAAGTGGCTACACCTTC. It yields the protein CASSQEGQDLSGYTF.

The chain uses TRBV11-2 and TRBJ1-5; D is undetermined. This CDR3 has 14 residues. V gave up 1 base and J gave up 1 base, with 5 bases separating them. CDR1 SGHAT and CDR2 FQNNGV come from the germline V gene. CDR3 nucleotides: TGTGCCAGCAGCTTAGTCGGGAGCAATCAGCCCCAGCATTTT. Amino acids: CASSLVGSNQPQHF.